The clone carrying this T cell receptor (beta chain) was counted once. The record originates from a study of cytomegalovirus exposure and HLA in healthy donors. About the research overall: The 120 validation repertoires were produced on the same platform as the roughly 720 repertoires of the first cohort. This was reported in a later analysis.

The data were produced by immunoSEQ multiplex PCR, yet TCRdb's version contains in-frame clones alone and is incomplete. The profile shows around 250,000 clones, roughly 87% of them singletons. There are 13 residues in the CDR3. V lost 3 bases, J lost 0 bases, and 4 bases lay in between. CDR1 and CDR2 (germline): SGDLS, YYNGEE. The V and J genes are TRBV9 and TRBJ1-3; D unclear. Sequencing used PBMCs. The receptor was isolated from a woman in her thirties in good health and CMV-seronegative. The CDR3 loop reads CASSANSGNTIYF. Written as DNA, the CDR3 is TGTGCCAGCAGCGCCAACTCTGGAAACACCATATATTTT.